The rows below give T cell receptor beta chains drawn from one sample of a study of blood T cells in healthy people across ages. TCRdb reprocessed the 5' RACE reads via MiXCR and lists one record per CDR3 protein. The sample has more than 700,000 distinct CDR3 sequences, 53% seen once; the top ten hold about 42%. Source material: blood. These receptors all stem from a man older than 75 in good health. CDR3s include the opening cysteine and the closing phenylalanine or tryptophan. D genes are given only for firm matches. Not all rows give a size; the values are once, few, many and, for expanded clones, a class.

TRBJ2-1,TRBV6-5,-,once,TGTGCCAGCAGCCCCTCCCCGGGACTGAATTACAATGAGCAGTTCTTC,CASSPSPGLNYNEQFF
TRBJ2-7,TRBV6-2/TRBV6-3,-,few,TGTGCCAGCAGAAGGCTTTCCTACGAGCAGTACTTC,CASRRLSYEQYF
TRBJ2-1,TRBV4-1,-,few,TGCGCCAGCAGCCTTCTCCAATATGGGGGCGGCGGCTACAATGAGCAGTTCTTC,CASSLLQYGGGGYNEQFF
TRBJ2-5,TRBV13,-,few,TGTGCCAGCAGCTCCCGGGCGGAAGAGACCCAGTACTTC,CASSSRAEETQYF
TRBJ2-5,TRBV6-6,-,once,TGTGCCAGCAGTTACGACCAGGCGAGAGAGACCCAGTACTTC,CASSYDQARETQYF
TRBJ2-1,TRBV24-1,TRBD2,few,TGTGCCACCAGCCACGGACTAGCGGGCCAGCAGTTCTTC,CATSHGLAGQQFF
TRBJ2-7,TRBV20-1,-,once,TGCAGTGCCACTCCAGGGCAAACCTACGAGCAGTACTTC,CSATPGQTYEQYF
TRBJ1-1,TRBV18,-,-,TGTGCCAGCTCACAATTCGGGGGAGTCACTGAAGCTTTCTTT,CASSQFGGVTEAFF
TRBJ1-2,TRBV20-1,-,-,TGCAGTGCCTATGGGAACGGTGGGGCGTATGGCTACACCTTC,CSAYGNGGAYGYTF
TRBJ2-1,TRBV28,-,once,TGTGCCAGCAGTTTTTCCCCGATCCCTGAGCAGTTCTTC,CASSFSPIPEQFF
TRBJ2-3,TRBV11-2,TRBD2,-,TGTGCCAGCATCCCGGGACTAGCGGGAGAAAACAGATACGCGTATTTT,CASIPGLAGENRYAYF
TRBJ1-5,TRBV28,-,-,TGTGCCAGCAGCCGAAGACGGAGCAATCAGCCCCAGCATTTT,CASSRRRSNQPQHF
TRBJ1-2,TRBV2,-,few,TGTGCCAGCTCGTTGACTGGGGGGGCGCGTGGCTACACCTTC,CASSLTGGARGYTF
TRBJ2-1,TRBV20-1,TRBD2,-,TGCAGTGCTACCAGCCCGGGACTAGCGGGAGGGAATGAGCAGTTCTTC,CSATSPGLAGGNEQFF
TRBJ2-5,TRBV6-2/TRBV6-3,-,-,TGTGCCAGCAGTTACTCCTTAATGGGGGAGACCCAGTACTTC,CASSYSLMGETQYF
TRBJ2-3,TRBV7-2,-,-,TGTGCCAGCAGCTTAGCCGTCGCGCTAGGCACAGATACGCAGTATTTT,CASSLAVALGTDTQYF
TRBJ2-3,TRBV7-3,TRBD2,few,TGTGCCAGCGGTGACCTCTCTAGCGGGAACGCAGATACGCAGTATTTT,CASGDLSSGNADTQYF
TRBJ1-2,TRBV28,-,-,TGTGCCAGCAGCTGTGTTACTAGGGTAGGGGGAGGCTACACCTTC,CASSCVTRVGGGYTF
TRBJ1-2,TRBV30,TRBD1,-,TGTGCCTGGAGGGGGACAGGGGGGGCTGGCTACACCTTC,CAWRGTGGAGYTF
TRBJ2-5,TRBV5-1,TRBD2,-,TGCGCCAGCAGCGAGGAGGGACTAGCGGGAAGTGAGCAGTACTTC,CASSEEGLAGSEQYF
TRBJ2-7,TRBV10-2,-,few,TGCGCCAGCAGTGAGTTGGGCCTATATTACGAGCAGTACTTC,CASSELGLYYEQYF
TRBJ2-7,TRBV29-1,TRBD1,few,TGCAGCGTTGCGGGACAGGGAATTTACGAGCAGTACTTC,CSVAGQGIYEQYF
TRBJ2-1,TRBV27,-,-,TGTGCCAGCAGTTCGTACGGGTTAGGGTCCTACAATGAGCAGTTCTTC,CASSSYGLGSYNEQFF
TRBJ2-7,TRBV29-1,TRBD1,few,TGCAGCGTAGCCCGGACAGGGAGAAGCTACGAGCAGTACTTC,CSVARTGRSYEQYF
TRBJ1-1,TRBV2,-,few,TGTGCCAGCAGAGGGTACGGGGTGAACACTGAAGCTTTCTTT,CASRGYGVNTEAFF
TRBJ2-1,TRBV5-4,TRBD2,-,TGTGCCAGCAGCTTCTATAGCGGGGGCGAGCAGTTCTTC,CASSFYSGGEQFF
TRBJ2-7,TRBV20-1,TRBD2,many,TGCAGTGCTAGAGATAGCGGGACGGTCTACGAGCAGTACTTC,CSARDSGTVYEQYF